The rows below give T cell receptor beta chains drawn from one sample of a study of T cells in tuberculosis. Libraries were prepared by immunoSEQ multiplex PCR; TCRdb keeps only in-frame clonotypes and omits some of them. The sample has tens of thousands of clones, roughly 90% seen once; the top ten hold approximately 2%. The sample comprised CD1b-GMM tetramer-negative cells sorted from PBMCs. These receptors originate from an adult woman with latent tuberculosis. Both conserved end residues are part of each CDR3. Each record gives: V gene, J gene, D gene, clone size, CDR3 DNA, CDR3 protein. A D gene is named only where the DNA matches it firmly. For some rows the clone size is stated as once, few or many, or as a class when expanded; others skip it.

TRBV19	TRBJ1-1	TRBD1	.	TGTGCCAGTGGACAGGGGTTAGGGGAAGCTTTCTTT	CASGQGLGEAFF
TRBV5-1	TRBJ2-1	.	.	TGCGCCAGCAGCTCACTCCGGGATGACAATGAGCAGTTCTTC	CASSSLRDDNEQFF
TRBV2	TRBJ1-6	.	.	TGTGCCAGCACCCGGGAGGGGGACAATTCACCCCTCCACTTT	CASTREGDNSPLHF
TRBV7-9	TRBJ1-2	.	.	TGTGCCAGCAGCCCCCCCGTCCAGGGTTATGGCTACACCTTC	CASSPPVQGYGYTF
TRBV5-4	TRBJ2-1	TRBD2	.	TGTGCCAGCAGCCTACGGACTAGCGGGGTCGATGAGCAGTTCTTC	CASSLRTSGVDEQFF
TRBV7-9	TRBJ1-2	.	.	TGTGCCAGCAGCTTAGTGGCAGGTTATGGCTACACCTTC	CASSLVAGYGYTF
TRBV27	TRBJ1-4	TRBD1	.	TGTGCCAGCAGTTCCTATCGGGACAGGGAAAAACTGTTTTTT	CASSSYRDREKLFF
TRBV7-6	TRBJ2-5	.	once	TGTGCCAGCAGCTCGGACTCGCCCACCACAGAGACCCAGTACTTC	CASSSDSPTTETQYF
TRBV7-3	TRBJ2-5	TRBD2	.	TGTGCCAGCAGCCCCGGGGGGAGGACTAGCGGGGGGTTTCAAGAGACCCAGTACTTC	CASSPGGRTSGGFQETQYF
TRBV5-4	TRBJ2-5	TRBD2	.	TGTGCCAGCAGCCGTATCAGGGAGGGTCAAGAGACCCAGTACTTC	CASSRIREGQETQYF
TRBV2	TRBJ1-5	TRBD1	.	TGTGCCAGCACCCCGGACAGGGGGAGCAATCAGCCCCAGCATTTT	CASTPDRGSNQPQHF
TRBV4-2	TRBJ2-3	.	.	TGTGCCAGCAGCCAAGTCAGACAGGTAGATACGCAGTATTTT	CASSQVRQVDTQYF
TRBV7-2	TRBJ2-7	.	.	TGTGCCAGCAGCTTAGACGCTAAAACTATTCGGGGTTTC	CASSLDAKTIRGF
TRBV9	TRBJ1-6	.	.	TGTGCCAGCAGCGTAGAGGAGGATTCACCCCTCCACTTT	CASSVEEDSPLHF
TRBV6-1	TRBJ1-5	.	.	TGTGCCAGCAGTGAATCGGGGAACAATCAGCCCCAGCATTTT	CASSESGNNQPQHF
TRBV5-1	TRBJ2-3	.	.	TGCGCCAGCAGCTTGAGGGGGCGGGGGGTTACAGATACGCAGTATTTT	CASSLRGRGVTDTQYF
TRBV10-3	TRBJ1-1	.	.	TGTGCCATCAGTGGTGCCCCCACATCGGGGGGGCGCCCCCGAAGTACTGAAGCTTTCTTT	CAISGAPTSGGRPRSTEAFF
TRBV2	TRBJ1-2	.	once	TGTGCCGGGCGCCCCTCTGCAGGGAACTATGGCTACACCTTC	CAGRPSAGNYGYTF
TRBV7-8	TRBJ2-3	TRBD2	.	TGTGCCAGCAGCCCCCGCCTCGGGGGGAGCGATACGCAGTATTTT	CASSPRLGGSDTQYF
TRBV7-6	TRBJ2-2	.	.	TGTGCCAGCAGCTTACTAAGGGGGGGGGCGACGAACACCGGGGAGCTGTTTTTT	CASSLLRGGATNTGELFF
TRBV19	TRBJ2-1	TRBD2	.	TGTGCCAGTACGAAAGTAGCGGGGGGGTATGAGCAGTTCTTC	CASTKVAGGYEQFF
TRBV30	TRBJ2-1	TRBD1	.	TGTGCCTGGAGTTCCCGGACAGGGGGACGTTACAATGAGCAGTTCTTC	CAWSSRTGGRYNEQFF
TRBV5-1	TRBJ1-1	.	.	TGCGCCAGCAGCGCAGGGCCCACTGAAGCTTTCTTT	CASSAGPTEAFF
TRBV29-1	TRBJ2-1	TRBD1	.	TGCAGCGCGTCAGGGACAGAATCCTACAATGAGCAGTTCTTC	CSASGTESYNEQFF
TRBV6-6	TRBJ2-5	.	.	TGTGCCAGCAGTCCCGACATTAACCAAGAGACCCAGTACTTC	CASSPDINQETQYF
TRBV19	TRBJ2-1	.	.	TGTGCCAGTAGTATTCAGGGGGGTTCGTATCAAGGTGAGCAGTTCTTC	CASSIQGGSYQGEQFF
TRBV6-1	TRBJ1-1	.	.	TGTGCCAGCAGTCCAAAACCGGACACTGAAGCTTTCTTT	CASSPKPDTEAFF
TRBV5-6	TRBJ2-1	TRBD2	.	TGTGCCAGCAGCTTGGGGACTAGCAGGTACAATGAGCAGTTCTTC	CASSLGTSRYNEQFF
TRBV2	TRBJ2-7	TRBD1	.	TGTGCCAGCAGTGTACCGGGACAGGGAACCGAGCAGTACTTC	CASSVPGQGTEQYF
TRBV5-1	TRBJ1-4	TRBD1	.	TGCGCCAGCAGCTTTACAGGGGCAACTAATGAAAAACTGTTTTTT	CASSFTGATNEKLFF
TRBV18	TRBJ1-1	TRBD1	few	TGTGCCAGCTCACCACTGGGACAGGGGCAGGGTGAAGCTTTCTTT	CASSPLGQGQGEAFF
TRBV13	TRBJ2-7	.	.	TGTGCCAGCAGCTTACGGGACACGACCTACGAGCAGTACTTC	CASSLRDTTYEQYF
TRBV4-2	TRBJ1-1	TRBD1	.	TGTGCCGGCAGCCCAGTCGGACAGGGGGTGAACACTGAAGCTTTCTTT	CAGSPVGQGVNTEAFF
TRBV10-2	TRBJ1-5	.	.	TGCGCCAGCAGAGGAGCGAACACTAATCAGCCCCAGCATTTT	CASRGANTNQPQHF
TRBV7-9	TRBJ1-2	.	.	TGTGCCAGCAGCTTTTTCGGGGGTAGTAATGGCTACACCTTC	CASSFFGGSNGYTF
TRBV7-9	TRBJ1-4	.	few	TGTGCCAGCAGCCCCGATGAAAAACTGTTTTTT	CASSPDEKLFF
TRBV11-2	TRBJ2-1	.	.	TGTGCCAGCAGCACCCGGCTGGCGGGTTACTCCTACAATGAGCAGTTCTTC	CASSTRLAGYSYNEQFF
TRBV7-2	TRBJ1-5	TRBD1	few	TGTGCCAGCAGCTCCCGGACAGGGTATCAGCCCCAGCATTTT	CASSSRTGYQPQHF
TRBV18	TRBJ2-7	.	.	TGTGCCAGCTCACCACCGGAAACCGGGATTTCCTACGAGCAGTACTTC	CASSPPETGISYEQYF
TRBV6-1	TRBJ2-7	TRBD2	.	TGTGCCAGCAGTGAAGGCTGGGGGGGGGTCAACTCCTACGAGCAGTACTTC	CASSEGWGGVNSYEQYF
TRBV14	TRBJ2-1	.	.	TGTGCCAGCAGCCAAGGACGTTGGCGGGGAGCCTACAATGAGCAGTTCTTC	CASSQGRWRGAYNEQFF
TRBV5-4	TRBJ2-3	TRBD1	.	TGTGCCAGCAGCTTACTAGGGGGCGCGGTAGATACGCAGTATTTT	CASSLLGGAVDTQYF
TRBV30	TRBJ1-2	TRBD1	.	TGTGCCTGGTGGGGACAGTTCTATGGCTACACCTTC	CAWWGQFYGYTF
TRBV7-9	TRBJ2-5	TRBD2	.	TGTGCCAGCAGCTTAGGGACTAGCGGGGTGTACCAAGAGACCCAGTACTTC	CASSLGTSGVYQETQYF
TRBV2	TRBJ2-5	.	.	TGTGCCAGCAGTAGGACTACGCAAGAGACCCAGTACTTC	CASSRTTQETQYF
TRBV10-1	TRBJ2-2	.	.	TGCGCCAGCAGTGCTCAGGGCACCGGGGAGCTGTTTTTT	CASSAQGTGELFF
TRBV5-1	TRBJ1-2	TRBD1	.	TGCGCCAGCAGCGGAGGGACAGGAGCCCTCCTCGATGGCTACACCTTC	CASSGGTGALLDGYTF
TRBV2	TRBJ1-1	.	once	TGTGCCAGCAGTGAAATGGGGGGACACACTGAAGCTTTCTTT	CASSEMGGHTEAFF
TRBV4-3	TRBJ2-2	.	.	TGCGCCAGCAGCCAAGTGGGGGGCACCGGGGAGCTGTTTTTT	CASSQVGGTGELFF
TRBV18	TRBJ1-4	.	once	TGTGCCAGCTCACGCAACGGTGCAACTAATGAAAAACTGTTTTTT	CASSRNGATNEKLFF